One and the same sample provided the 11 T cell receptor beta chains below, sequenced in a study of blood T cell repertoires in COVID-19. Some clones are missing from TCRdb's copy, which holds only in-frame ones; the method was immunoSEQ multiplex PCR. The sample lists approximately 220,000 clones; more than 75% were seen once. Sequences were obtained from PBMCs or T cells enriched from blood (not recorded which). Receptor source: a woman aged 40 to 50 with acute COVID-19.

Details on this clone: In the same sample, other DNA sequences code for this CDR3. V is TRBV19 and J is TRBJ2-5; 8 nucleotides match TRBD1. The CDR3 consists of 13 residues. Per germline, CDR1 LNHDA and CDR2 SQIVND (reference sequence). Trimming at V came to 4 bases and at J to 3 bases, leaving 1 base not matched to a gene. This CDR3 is CASSTDREETQYF. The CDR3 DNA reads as TGTGCCAGTAGTACGGACAGGGAAGAGACCCAGTACTTC.

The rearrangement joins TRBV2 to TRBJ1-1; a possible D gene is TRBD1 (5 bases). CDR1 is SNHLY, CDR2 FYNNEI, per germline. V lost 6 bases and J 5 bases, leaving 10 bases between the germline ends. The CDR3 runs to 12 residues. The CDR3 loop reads CASRAGLTEAFF. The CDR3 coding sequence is TGTGCCAGCAGGGCGGGACTGACTGAAGCTTTCTTT. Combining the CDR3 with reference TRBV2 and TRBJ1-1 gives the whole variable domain EPEVTQTPSHQVTQMGQEVILRCVPISNHLYFYWYRQILGQKVEFLVSFYNNEISEKSEIFDDQFSVERPDGSNFTLKIRSTKLEDSAMYFCASRAGLTEAFFGQGTRLTVV.

The CDR3 DNA sequence: TGTGCCTGGCACTCCGGGACTAGCGGGAGTGGGGAGACCCAGTACTTC. Encoded protein: CAWHSGTSGSGETQYF. V is TRBV30 and J is TRBJ2-5, with 14 bases matching TRBD2. Germline trimming cut 5 bases from V and 5 bases from J; bases unmatched to any gene: 10. The CDR3 loop spans 16 amino acids. Germline CDR1 GTSNPN, CDR2 SVGIG (reference sequence).

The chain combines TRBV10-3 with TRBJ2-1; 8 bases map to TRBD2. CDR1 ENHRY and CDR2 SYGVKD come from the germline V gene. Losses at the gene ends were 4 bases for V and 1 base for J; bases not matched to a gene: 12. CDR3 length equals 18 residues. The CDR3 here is CAISGPGPAGESYNEQFF. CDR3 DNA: TGTGCCATCAGTGGCCCCGGGCCAGCGGGAGAGTCCTACAATGAGCAGTTCTTC.

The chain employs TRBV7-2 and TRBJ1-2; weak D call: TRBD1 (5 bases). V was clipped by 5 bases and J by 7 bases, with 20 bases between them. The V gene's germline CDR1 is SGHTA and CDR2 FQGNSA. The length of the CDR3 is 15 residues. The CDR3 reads CASSPQKGRAAGYTF. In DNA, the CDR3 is TGTGCCAGCAGCCCCCAAAAGGGCAGGGCCGCTGGCTACACCTTC.

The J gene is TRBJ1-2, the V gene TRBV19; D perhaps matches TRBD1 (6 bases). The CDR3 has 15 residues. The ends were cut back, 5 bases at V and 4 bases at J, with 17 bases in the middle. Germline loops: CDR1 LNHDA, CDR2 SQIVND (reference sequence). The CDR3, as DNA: TGTGCCAGTAGTCGTTCCGAGACAGGACGCTATGGCTACACCTTC. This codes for CASSRSETGRYGYTF.

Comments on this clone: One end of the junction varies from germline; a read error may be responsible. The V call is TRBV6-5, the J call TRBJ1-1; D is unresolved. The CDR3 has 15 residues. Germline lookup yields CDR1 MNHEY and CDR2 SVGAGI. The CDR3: CASSYLAGGNPEAFF. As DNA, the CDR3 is TGTGCCAGCAGTTACCTCGCTGGAGGGAACCCTGAAGCTTTCTTT.

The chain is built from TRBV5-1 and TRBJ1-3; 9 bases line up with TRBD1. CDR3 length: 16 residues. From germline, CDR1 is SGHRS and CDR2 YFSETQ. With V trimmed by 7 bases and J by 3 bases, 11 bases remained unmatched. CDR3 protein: CASQTSGTGIGNTIYF. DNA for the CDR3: TGCGCCAGCCAAACCTCCGGGACAGGGATTGGAAACACCATATATTTT. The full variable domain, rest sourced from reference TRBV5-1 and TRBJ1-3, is KAGVTQTPRYLIKTRGQQVTLSCSPISGHRSVSWYQQTPGQGLQFLFEYFSETQRNKGNFPGRFSGRQFSNSRSEMNVSTLELGDSALYLCASQTSGTGIGNTIYFGEGSWLTVV.

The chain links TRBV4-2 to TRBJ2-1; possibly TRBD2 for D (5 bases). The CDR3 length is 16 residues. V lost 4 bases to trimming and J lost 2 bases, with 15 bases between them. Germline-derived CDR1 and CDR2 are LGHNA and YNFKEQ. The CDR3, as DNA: TGTGCCAGCAGCCCCCCCGGGGTCGGTGCCTACAATGAGCAGTTCTTC. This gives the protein CASSPPGVGAYNEQFF.

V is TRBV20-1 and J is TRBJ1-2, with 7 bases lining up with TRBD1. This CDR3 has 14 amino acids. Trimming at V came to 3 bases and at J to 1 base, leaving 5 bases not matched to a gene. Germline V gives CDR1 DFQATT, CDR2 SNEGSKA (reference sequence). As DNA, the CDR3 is TGCAGTGCTAGTGAACAGGGGAATAACTATGGCTACACCTTC. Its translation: CSASEQGNNYGYTF.

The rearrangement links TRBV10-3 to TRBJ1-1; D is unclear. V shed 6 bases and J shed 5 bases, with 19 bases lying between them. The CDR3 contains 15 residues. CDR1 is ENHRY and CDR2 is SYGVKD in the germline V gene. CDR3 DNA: TGTGCCATCAGAAACCGGGAGCCTGAGAGGACTGAAGCTTTCTTT. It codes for CAIRNREPERTEAFF.